A selection of T cell receptor beta chains follows, all from one sample in a study of cytomegalovirus exposure and HLA in healthy donors. Using immunoSEQ multiplex PCR, the repertoire was profiled, and TCRdb retains in-frame clones only, with some absent. This sample has around 200,000 clones, with 55% to 65% found just once. Sequenced input: PBMCs. These receptors were obtained from a man aged 40-49 years in good health and CMV-seronegative. The CDR3 runs from the conserved cysteine through the conserved F or W. The order of the fields is D gene, V gene, J gene, clone size, CDR3 protein, CDR3 DNA. D genes are given only for firm matches. Clone size is not always given. Where it is, it says once, few, many or a class for expanded clones.

>TRBD1|TRBV6-5|TRBJ2-1|few
CASVSATGAYNEQFF
TGTGCCAGCGTGTCGGCGACAGGGGCCTACAATGAGCAGTTCTTC
>TRBD1|TRBV7-2|TRBJ1-2|few
CASSLEGQLFYGYTF
TGTGCCAGCAGCTTAGAGGGACAGCTTTTCTATGGCTACACCTTC
>TRBD2|TRBV7-3|TRBJ2-1|once
CASSLSLAGYNEQFF
TGTGCCAGCAGCTTATCCCTAGCGGGGTACAATGAGCAGTTCTTC
>TRBD1|TRBV23-1|TRBJ2-5|.
CASSRTGGCETQYF
TGCGCCAGCAGTCGGACAGGGGGCTGCGAGACCCAGTACTTC
>TRBD1|TRBV5-1|TRBJ2-1|.
CASKGASSYNEQFF
TGCGCCAGCAAGGGGGCGAGCTCCTACAATGAGCAGTTCTTC
>.|TRBV7-3|TRBJ2-7|.
CASSAGANTYEQYF
TGTGCCAGCAGCGCGGGGGCAAACACCTACGAGCAGTACTTC
>.|TRBV7-6|TRBJ2-3|once
CASSWRNREWGGTDTQYF
TGTGCCAGCAGCTGGAGGAACAGGGAGTGGGGTGGTACAGATACGCAGTATTTT
>.|TRBV30|TRBJ2-7|.
CAWTVGAGEQYF
TGTGCCTGGACGGTGGGAGCGGGTGAGCAGTACTTC
>TRBD1|TRBV5-4|TRBJ1-6|.
CASSMDRASYSPLHF
TGTGCCAGCAGCATGGACAGGGCGAGTTATTCACCCCTCCACTTT
>.|TRBV5-6|TRBJ2-7|.
CASKWPGQPLHEQYF
TGTGCCAGCAAATGGCCCGGACAGCCCCTCCACGAGCAGTACTTC
>.|TRBV21-1|TRBJ2-3|few
CASSTRVRLQRTDTQYF
TGTGCCAGCAGCACCCGGGTCCGTCTACAGCGGACAGATACGCAGTATTTT
>.|TRBV4-1|TRBJ2-5|.
CASSRKPPSEQETQYF
TGCGCCAGCAGCCGCAAGCCCCCTAGCGAGCAAGAGACCCAGTACTTC
>.|TRBV4-2|TRBJ2-3|.
CASSQDRSGGTSTDTQYF
TGTGCCAGCAGCCAAGATAGGAGCGGCGGAACTAGCACAGATACGCAGTATTTT
>TRBD2|TRBV2|TRBJ2-3|once
CASNVGGLAADTQYF
TGTGCCAGCAATGTTGGAGGACTAGCGGCAGATACGCAGTATTTT
>.|TRBV2|TRBJ1-2|once
CASTTGVDYGYTF
TGTGCCAGCACGACAGGCGTTGACTATGGCTACACCTTC
>.|TRBV10-3|TRBJ2-1|.
CAISESTTANNEQFF
TGTGCCATCAGTGAGTCGACAACAGCCAACAATGAGCAGTTCTTC
>TRBD1|TRBV29-1|TRBJ2-3|.
CSVAGDSITDTQYF
TGCAGCGTTGCCGGGGACAGTATCACAGATACGCAGTATTTT
>.|TRBV2|TRBJ2-7|.
CASSVSQGNEQYF
TGTGCCAGCAGTGTCAGTCAGGGGAACGAGCAGTACTTC
>.|TRBV11-3|TRBJ2-7|.
CASSLHGKSSYEQYF
TGTGCCAGCAGCTTACACGGGAAGAGCTCCTACGAGCAGTACTTC
>TRBD1|TRBV6-5|TRBJ1-5|.
CASSATGGNNQPQHF
TGTGCCAGCAGTGCGACAGGGGGGAACAATCAACCCCAGCATTTT
>TRBD2|TRBV7-2|TRBJ2-7|.
CASRRELAGNYEQYF
TGTGCCAGCAGGCGCGAACTAGCGGGGAACTACGAGCAGTACTTC
>.|TRBV6-4|TRBJ1-2|.
CASSDPQTGDYGYTF
TGTGCCAGCAGTGACCCGCAGACGGGGGATTATGGCTACACCTTC
>.|TRBV7-9|TRBJ1-3|.
CASSLQEGDSGNTIYF
TGTGCCAGCAGCTTACAGGAGGGCGACTCTGGAAACACCATATATTTT
>.|TRBV5-1|TRBJ2-5|.
CASSLKTGEGETQYF
TGCGCCAGCAGCTTGAAGACAGGGGAGGGAGAGACCCAGTACTTC
>TRBD2|TRBV7-6|TRBJ2-3|.
CASSLAVGRGVRPDTQYF
TGTGCCAGCAGCTTAGCCGTGGGGCGGGGGGTCCGTCCAGATACGCAGTATTTT
>TRBD1|TRBV19|TRBJ1-1|few
CASIRDRSNTEAFF
TGTGCCAGTATCAGGGACAGATCGAACACTGAAGCTTTCTTT
>TRBD2|TRBV11-3|TRBJ2-1|.
CASSLEWREASEQFF
TGTGCCAGCAGCTTAGAATGGCGGGAGGCGAGTGAGCAGTTCTTC
>TRBD2|TRBV19|TRBJ2-7|.
CASSGGTSGRAVYEQYF
TGTGCCAGTAGTGGCGGGACTAGCGGGAGGGCCGTCTACGAGCAGTACTTC
>TRBD2|TRBV9|TRBJ2-7|.
CASSVGEGRGSYEQYF
TGTGCCAGCAGCGTAGGGGAGGGACGAGGGTCCTACGAGCAGTACTTC
>TRBD1|TRBV29-1|TRBJ2-7|.
CSAGTEGEQYF
TGCAGCGCCGGGACAGAGGGAGAGCAGTACTTC
>.|TRBV6-1|TRBJ1-1|.
CASSEVYRVTEAFF
TGTGCCAGCAGTGAAGTTTATCGGGTCACTGAAGCTTTCTTT
>.|TRBV27|TRBJ2-1|.
CASSIQGWNEQFF
TGTGCCAGCAGTATACAGGGTTGGAATGAGCAGTTCTTC
>TRBD1|TRBV7-8|TRBJ1-1|.
CASSSITGVNTEAFF
TGTGCCAGCAGCTCCATAACAGGGGTCAACACTGAAGCTTTCTTT
>.|TRBV5-6|TRBJ1-2|.
CASSFIRDGGRSNYGYTF
TGTGCCAGCAGCTTTATCCGGGACGGGGGTCGATCTAACTATGGCTACACCTTC
>TRBD1|TRBV7-2|TRBJ1-4|.
CASSPGTGGEKLFF
TGTGCCAGCAGCCCCGGGACAGGGGGTGAAAAACTGTTTTTT
>.|TRBV9|TRBJ1-3|.
CASNSISGNTIYF
TGTGCCAGCAACTCCATCTCTGGAAACACCATATATTTT
>TRBD1|TRBV9|TRBJ1-2|few
CASSPPGQSGYTF
TGTGCCAGCAGCCCCCCGGGACAGTCTGGCTACACCTTC
>.|TRBV7-2|TRBJ1-2|.
CASPRVDDYGYTF
TGTGCCAGCCCTCGGGTTGACGACTATGGCTACACCTTC
>.|TRBV6-6|TRBJ1-6|.
CASSYRGTNNSPLHF
TGTGCCAGCAGTTATAGAGGAACTAACAATTCACCCCTCCACTTT
>TRBD1|TRBV5-4|TRBJ2-1|.
CASSSGQGSDEQFF
TGTGCCAGCAGCTCCGGACAGGGTAGCGATGAGCAGTTCTTC
>.|TRBV28|TRBJ1-2|few
CASRSTGGGYTF
TGTGCCAGCAGATCCACGGGGGGTGGCTACACCTTC
>TRBD1|TRBV6-5|TRBJ2-1|few
CASSYSDRGNNEQFF
TGTGCCAGCAGTTACTCCGACAGGGGAAACAATGAGCAGTTCTTC
>.|TRBV18|TRBJ2-3|few
CASSPPGRRSTTDTQYF
TGTGCCAGCTCACCCCCAGGGCGCCGTTCCACCACAGATACGCAGTATTTT
>TRBD2|TRBV27|TRBJ2-1|.
CASSFLPSGRVHEQFF
TGTGCCAGCAGCTTTCTACCTAGCGGGAGGGTGCATGAGCAGTTCTTC
>.|TRBV7-3|TRBJ2-1|.
CASSLLQGPYNEQFF
TGTGCCAGCAGCTTATTACAGGGACCCTACAATGAGCAGTTCTTC